This TCR beta chain was obtained from a study of Graves' ophthalmopathy and Graves' hyperthyroidism listed by TCRdb under 2018. With regard to the full study: Peripheral blood samples were taken at the time of initial diagnosis, before any treatment was given. TCR beta repertoire signatures were used to distinguish Graves' ophthalmopathy from Graves' hyperthyroidism and to predict progression to ophthalmopathy. In total, some 140 blood samples were TCR-sequenced: 43 ophthalmopathy, some 75 hyperthyroidism and some 17 hyperthyroidism-to-ophthalmopathy patients. To explore V-J signatures that distinguish ophthalmopathy from hyperthyroidism, a discovery set of 100 patients was enrolled, made up of 40 to 45 with ophthalmopathy and some 56 with stable hyperthyroidism. The independent validation cohort included 18 to 20 hyperthyroidism patients plus 17 patients who later progressed from hyperthyroidism to ophthalmopathy. T-cell repertoires of thyroid tissue and blood were compared in more than 5 hyperthyroidism patients. Once sampling was done, hyperthyroidism patients were given methimazole at a starting dose of 30 mg daily, while ophthalmopathy patients were given high-dose intravenous methylprednisolone.

This clonotype is a singleton in its sample. Its target antigen remains unknown. There are no base qualities to consult, and no much larger clone falls within one base. One read yields weak evidence. General conclusions and limits of the study: In validation, the model predicted ophthalmopathy progression with roughly 68% sensitivity and approximately 78% specificity; more than ten predicted patients were CT-confirmed with GO in a median of about 6.1 months. Most of the expanded thyroid clonotypes with a frequency above 0.001 were also detected in blood, and it was suggested that the thyroid immune response may be reflected by blood repertoires. No statistical method was used to set the sample size in advance, and the investigators knew which group each participant was assigned to. In cross-validation, the 13-signature model distinguished ophthalmopathy from stable hyperthyroidism with 85% to 90% sensitivity and about 84% specificity, and in the test set the corresponding values were approximately 80% and 75%.

The CDR3 covers 14 residues, taking in both the cysteine and the phenylalanine. Only CDR3 DNA is held: 42 bases, read in frame from base 1. CDR1 and CDR2 (ENHRY, SYGVKD) derive from the germline V gene. From V the trimming removes 5 bases and from J it removes 5 bases, while the gene matches leave 3 bases of the junction unaccounted for. The ophthalmopathy patients had moderately to severely active disease, with a Clinical Activity Score of 3 or higher, a NOSPECS grade of 4 or higher, and a disease duration of less than 3 months. Anyone with other autoimmune diseases, uncontrolled infections, pregnancy or lactation was excluded from the study. Clinical symptoms, serum thyroxine, TRAb, thyroid ultrasound and orbital computed tomography formed the basis of the diagnosis. Using Ficoll-Paque density gradient centrifugation, PBMCs were isolated from roughly 9.2 ml of fresh peripheral blood. Trizol reagent was used to extract the total RNA, and its quality was then checked on an Agilent 2100 Bioanalyzer.

For repertoire sequencing, TCR beta CDR3 regions were amplified from RNA transcripts. A first-round RT-PCR used HTBI primers with the Qiagen OneStep RT-PCR kit, followed by a second-round multiplex PCR, size selection and purification. Libraries were sequenced paired-end with 100 bp reads on an Illumina HiSeq2000. The original methods were these. SOAPnuke was used to process the reads, throwing out any read that had adapters, had uncalled bases, had a mean Phred below 15, or lacked an exact constant-primer or identifier match. High-quality paired reads were merged with COPE v1.2.5. Each unique nucleotide sequence was treated as a clonotype, and MiTCR v1.1 was used to align the clonotypes to the IMGT TRB V, D and J references. Analysis was restricted to V-J combinations with a frequency above 0.0001, which covered roughly 99% of repertoires. A TCR clonal expansion and chaos score per V-J combination was defined as the ratio of F50 clonal expansion to chaos observed in the TCRdist matrix. Welch's t-statistics and random forest were used to reduce the features to roughly 14 V-J combinations, which were then used as input to a naive Bayes classifier. The Morisita-Horn index was used to measure how similar the thyroid and blood repertoires were. The public reads were run again by TCRdb, first through fastp at Q25 and then through MiXCR, and only productive beta chains were kept. One record per CDR3 amino acid sequence lists the most common genes and DNA. TCRdb's processing, not the authors', yielded these V and J calls. For this sample the table gives about 740,000 distinct CDR3 sequences, of which approximately 40% were detected only once. About 40% of the sample is in the top ten clones.

This receptor chain uses TRBV10-3 and TRBJ1-4; the central 9 bases match TRBD1. Sequencing used peripheral blood. The TCR was taken from an adult man with Graves' ophthalmopathy. The CDR3: CAISPGQGNEKLFF. The DNA sequence is given as TGTGCCATCAGTCCGGGACAGGGAAATGAAAAACTGTTTTTT.